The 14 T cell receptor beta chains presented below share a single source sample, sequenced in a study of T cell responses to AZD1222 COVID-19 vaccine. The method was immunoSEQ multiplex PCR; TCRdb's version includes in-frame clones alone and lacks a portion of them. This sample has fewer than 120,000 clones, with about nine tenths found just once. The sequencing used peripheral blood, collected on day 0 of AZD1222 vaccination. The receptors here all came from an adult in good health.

CDR3 in amino acids: CASSLVRGSGDTEAFF. Written as DNA, the CDR3 is TGTGCCAGCAGCTTAGTAAGGGGGTCGGGAGACACTGAAGCTTTCTTT. The V call is TRBV7-6, the J call TRBJ1-1; D is perhaps TRBD1 (6 bases). CDR3 length: 16 residues. Per the germline V gene, CDR1 is SGHVS and CDR2 is FNYEAQ. V dropped 1 base and J dropped 3 bases, with 15 bases sitting between them.

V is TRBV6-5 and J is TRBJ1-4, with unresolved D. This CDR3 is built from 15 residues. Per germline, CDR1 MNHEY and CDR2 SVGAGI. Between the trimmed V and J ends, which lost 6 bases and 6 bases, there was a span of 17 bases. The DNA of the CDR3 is TGTGCCAGCAGCCCAAGGTTGGGAGAATATGAAAAACTGTTTTTT. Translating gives CASSPRLGEYEKLFF.

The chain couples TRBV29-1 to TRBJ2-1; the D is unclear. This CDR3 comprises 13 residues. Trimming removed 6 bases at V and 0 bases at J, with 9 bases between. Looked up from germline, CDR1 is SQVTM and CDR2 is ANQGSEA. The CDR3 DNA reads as TGCAGCGTCGACTTCGGCTCCTACAATGAGCAGTTCTTC. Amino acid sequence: CSVDFGSYNEQFF.

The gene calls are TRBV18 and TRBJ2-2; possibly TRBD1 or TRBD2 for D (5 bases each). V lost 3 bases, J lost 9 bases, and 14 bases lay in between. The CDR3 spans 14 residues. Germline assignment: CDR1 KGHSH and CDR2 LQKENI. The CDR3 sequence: CASSPGTHGRELFF. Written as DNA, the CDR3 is TGTGCCAGCTCACCGGGGACCCATGGGAGGGAGCTGTTTTTT.

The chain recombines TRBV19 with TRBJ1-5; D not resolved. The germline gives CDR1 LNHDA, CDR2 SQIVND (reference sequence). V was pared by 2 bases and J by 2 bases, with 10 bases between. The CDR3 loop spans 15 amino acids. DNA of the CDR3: TGTGCCAGTAGTATACTGGGAAGTGGCAATCAGCCCCAGCATTTT. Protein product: CASSILGSGNQPQHF.

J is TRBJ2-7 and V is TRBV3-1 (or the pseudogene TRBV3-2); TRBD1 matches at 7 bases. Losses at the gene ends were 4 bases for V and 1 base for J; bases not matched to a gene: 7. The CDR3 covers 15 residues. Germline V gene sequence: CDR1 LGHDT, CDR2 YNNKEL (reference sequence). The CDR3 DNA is TGTGCCAGCAGCCCCTCCAGGGGGAATTCCTACGAGCAGTACTTC. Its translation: CASSPSRGNSYEQYF.

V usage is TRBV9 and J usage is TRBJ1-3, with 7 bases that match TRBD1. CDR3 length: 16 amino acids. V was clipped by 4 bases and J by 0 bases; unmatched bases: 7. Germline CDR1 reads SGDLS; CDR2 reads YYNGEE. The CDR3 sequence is CASSTLAGGSGNTIYF. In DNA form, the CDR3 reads TGTGCCAGCAGCACCCTGGCAGGGGGCTCTGGAAACACCATATATTTT.

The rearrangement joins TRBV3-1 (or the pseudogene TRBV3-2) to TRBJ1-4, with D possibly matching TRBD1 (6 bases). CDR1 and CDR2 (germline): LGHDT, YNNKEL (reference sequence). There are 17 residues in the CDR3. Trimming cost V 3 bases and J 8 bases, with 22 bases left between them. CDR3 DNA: TGTGCCAGCAGCCAGGAGAAGATGGGGGCGTCGGGAGAAAAACTGTTTTTT. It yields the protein CASSQEKMGASGEKLFF.

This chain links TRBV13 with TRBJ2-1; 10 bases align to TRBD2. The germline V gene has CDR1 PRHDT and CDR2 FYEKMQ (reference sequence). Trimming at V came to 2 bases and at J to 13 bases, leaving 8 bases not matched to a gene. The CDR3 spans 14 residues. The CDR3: CASSLLTSGGVQFF. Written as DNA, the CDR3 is TGTGCCAGCAGCTTATTAACCAGCGGGGGGGTACAGTTCTTC.

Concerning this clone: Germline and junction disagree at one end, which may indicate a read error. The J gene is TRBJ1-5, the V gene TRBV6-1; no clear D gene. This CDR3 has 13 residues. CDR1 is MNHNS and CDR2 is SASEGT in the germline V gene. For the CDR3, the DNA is TGTGCCAGCAGGGAAGGGATTACCTTTGGGGAGCATTTT. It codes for CASREGITFGEHF.

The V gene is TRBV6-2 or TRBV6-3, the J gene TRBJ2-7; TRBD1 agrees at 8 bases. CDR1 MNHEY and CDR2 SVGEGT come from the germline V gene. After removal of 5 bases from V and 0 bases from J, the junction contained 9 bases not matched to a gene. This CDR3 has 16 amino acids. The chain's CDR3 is CASSHGQGKNSYEQYF. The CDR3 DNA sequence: TGTGCCAGCAGTCACGGACAGGGAAAAAACTCCTACGAGCAGTACTTC.

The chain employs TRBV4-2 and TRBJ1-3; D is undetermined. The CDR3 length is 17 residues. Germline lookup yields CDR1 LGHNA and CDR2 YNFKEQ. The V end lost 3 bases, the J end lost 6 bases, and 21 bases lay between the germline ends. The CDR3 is CASSQERHRASLNTIYF. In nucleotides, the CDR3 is TGTGCCAGCAGCCAGGAAAGACACCGGGCGAGTCTAAACACCATATATTTT.

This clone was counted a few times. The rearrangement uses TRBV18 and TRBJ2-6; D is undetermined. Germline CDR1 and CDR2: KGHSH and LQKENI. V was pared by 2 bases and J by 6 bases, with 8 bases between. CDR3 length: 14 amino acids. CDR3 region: CASSPSREANVLTF. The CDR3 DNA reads TGTGCCAGCTCACCATCTCGCGAGGCCAACGTCCTGACTTTC.

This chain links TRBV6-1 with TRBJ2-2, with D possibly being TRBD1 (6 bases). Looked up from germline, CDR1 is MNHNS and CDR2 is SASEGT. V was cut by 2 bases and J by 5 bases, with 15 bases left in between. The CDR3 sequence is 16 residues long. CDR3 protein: CASSEIWTVGTGELFF. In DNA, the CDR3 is TGTGCCAGCAGTGAAATTTGGACAGTTGGGACCGGGGAGCTGTTTTTT.